This is a list of T cell receptor beta chains from one sample in a study of neurological immune-mediated disorders. TCRdb analysed the 5' RACE reads with MiXCR anew, one entry per CDR3 protein. Found here are some 65,000 distinct CDR3 sequences, under 5% of them singletons; the top ten hold about 2.6%. Sequences were obtained from PBMCs. These receptors were collected from a man aged 50-60 years with multiple sclerosis. Both conserved end residues are part of each CDR3. A D gene is named only where the DNA matches it firmly. A row's size may be missing; if present it is once, few, many or a size class.

D gene	clone size	V gene	J gene	CDR3 DNA	CDR3 protein
-	few	TRBV7-2	TRBJ1-1	TGTGCCAGCAGCTTAACATCTACCCGTAACACTGAAGCTTTCTTT	CASSLTSTRNTEAFF
-	many	TRBV4-2	TRBJ2-1	TGTGCCAGCAGCCAAGATGCTCCGGGAACCTACAATGAGCAGTTCTTC	CASSQDAPGTYNEQFF
-	many	TRBV10-3	TRBJ1-1	TGTGCCATCAGTGACAGTCTCATGAACACTGAAGCTTTCTTT	CAISDSLMNTEAFF
-	many	TRBV5-1	TRBJ1-2	TGCGCCAGCAGCTTGTTGGGGGCCTCCTATGGCTACACCTTC	CASSLLGASYGYTF
-	many	TRBV7-2	TRBJ1-5	TGTGCCAGCAGCCCCACCGGCCAGCCCCAGCATTTT	CASSPTGQPQHF
-	many	TRBV19	TRBJ2-5	TGTGCCAGTAGTCGGGCAGGGCAAGAGACCCAGTACTTC	CASSRAGQETQYF
-	many	TRBV5-6	TRBJ1-1	TGTGCCAGCAGCTCAAACGGACTGAAGAACACTGAAGCTTTCTTT	CASSSNGLKNTEAFF
-	many	TRBV5-6	TRBJ1-5	TGTGCCAGCAGCCTATTTCAGGGATTGGGTCAGCCCCAGCATTTT	CASSLFQGLGQPQHF
-	few	TRBV20-1	TRBJ2-1	TGCAGTGCTACAGGGTTTCGGTCCTACAATGAGCAGTTCTTC	CSATGFRSYNEQFF
-	many	TRBV28	TRBJ1-2	TGTGCCAGCATTTGGAACGGATGGGATAATCACTATGGCTACACCTTC	CASIWNGWDNHYGYTF
TRBD2	many	TRBV12-3/TRBV12-4	TRBJ2-3	TGTGCCAGCAGTTTACGCGGGGGGGCGGGAGATACGCAGTATTTT	CASSLRGGAGDTQYF
-	many	TRBV12-3/TRBV12-4	TRBJ2-7	TGTGCCAGCAGTGCCGACCGGGTTGGCGAGCAGTACTTC	CASSADRVGEQYF
-	many	TRBV7-2	TRBJ1-3	TGTGCCAGCAGGGGGGGCAGAGCAAACACCATATATTTT	CASRGGRANTIYF
-	many	TRBV6-2/TRBV6-3	TRBJ1-6	TGTGCCAGCAGCAAGGCTCCCCGGCCCCTCCACTTT	CASSKAPRPLHF
TRBD1	few	TRBV12-3/TRBV12-4	TRBJ2-3	TGTGCCAGCAGTCAAAGACAGGGATTCACAGATACGCAGTATTTT	CASSQRQGFTDTQYF
-	many	TRBV4-1	TRBJ2-5	TGCGCCAGCAGCCCCCAAGGAATAGCGATTCAAGAGACCCAGTACTTC	CASSPQGIAIQETQYF
-	many	TRBV20-1	TRBJ1-1	TGCAGTGCGGGACGAACAGCAGAAGCTTTCTTT	CSAGRTAEAFF
TRBD1	many	TRBV5-5	TRBJ1-2	TGTGCCAGCAGGTTCTCAGGGGGCTACTATGGCTACACCTTC	CASRFSGGYYGYTF
TRBD2	many	TRBV27	TRBJ2-1	TGTGCCAGCAGACTCGGACTAGCCAATGAGCAGTTCTTC	CASRLGLANEQFF
-	many	TRBV7-9	TRBJ2-5	TGTGCCAGCAGCCGCCAACAAGAGACCCAGTACTTC	CASSRQQETQYF
TRBD1	many	TRBV5-1	TRBJ1-4	TGCGCCAGCAGCTTGGGGGACAGACCCAATGAAAAACTGTTTTTT	CASSLGDRPNEKLFF
TRBD1	-	TRBV5-5	TRBJ1-1	TGTGCCAGCAGCTTGTACGGACAGGGTTTCACTGAAGCTTTCTTT	CASSLYGQGFTEAFF
TRBD1	many	TRBV29-1	TRBJ2-2	TGCAGCGTAGGACAGGGGAACACCGGGGAGCTGTTTTTT	CSVGQGNTGELFF
-	many	TRBV5-8	TRBJ1-4	TGTGCCAGCAGCTTCAGGAGAACTAATGAAAAACTGTTTTTT	CASSFRRTNEKLFF
-	many	TRBV19	TRBJ1-6	TGTGCCAGTAGCCCCGGTCCCCATTCACCCCTCAACTTT	CASSPGPHSPLNF
-	many	TRBV5-1	TRBJ1-2	TGCGCCAGCAAACCTAGGACAGATTCCTATGGCTACACCTTC	CASKPRTDSYGYTF
-	many	TRBV15	TRBJ2-5	TGTGCCACCAGCAGACATGGGACCGGAGGGGAGACCCAGTACTTC	CATSRHGTGGETQYF
-	many	TRBV7-6	TRBJ2-2	TGTGCCAGCAGCTTAAGTCTAGTGTCGGAGCTGTTTTTT	CASSLSLVSELFF
-	many	TRBV5-1	TRBJ2-1	TGCGCCAGCAGCTGGACGGGGGACAATGAGCAGTTCTTC	CASSWTGDNEQFF
-	many	TRBV5-1	TRBJ1-1	TGCGCCAGCAGCCCCTTAGGGAACACTGAAGCTTTCTTT	CASSPLGNTEAFF
-	-	TRBV27	TRBJ1-6	TGTGCCAGCAGTTTATCTAGGGGATCCGGTAGACCCCTCAACTTT	CASSLSRGSGRPLNF
-	many	TRBV3-1	TRBJ1-1	TGTGCCAGCAGCACCAAGGGTGAAGCTTTCTTT	CASSTKGEAFF